The source of this T cell receptor (beta chain) is a study of T cells in Graves' hyperthyroidism and ophthalmopathy. Study results and limitations: The majority of expanded thyroid clonotypes above 0.001 also appeared in blood.

The CDR3 length is 15 residues. Germline V gene lookup returns CDR1 LGHDT and CDR2 YNNKEL (reference sequence). Trimming took off 1 base at V and 4 bases at J, with 14 bases between the two ends. Authors of the study amplified TCR beta CDR3 regions from RNA transcripts. Primed by the HTBI set, a first-round RT-PCR was run on the TCR CDR3. Each CDR3 protein is one row after TCRdb ran MiXCR on the multiplex PCR reads. Counted here are 660,000 or so distinct CDR3 sequences, more than 20% occurring once; the ten biggest clones make up under 35%. This clonotype turned up a few times. Its matching antigen is unknown.

Sequencing was done on a sample of blood. The chain is built from TRBV3-1 and TRBJ2-7; D not resolved. The source of this sequence is a man younger than 45 with Graves' ophthalmopathy. The CDR3 DNA follows: TGTGCCAGCAGCCAAGGTCCGGATACGGTTTACGAGCAGTACTTC. This gives the protein CASSQGPDTVYEQYF.